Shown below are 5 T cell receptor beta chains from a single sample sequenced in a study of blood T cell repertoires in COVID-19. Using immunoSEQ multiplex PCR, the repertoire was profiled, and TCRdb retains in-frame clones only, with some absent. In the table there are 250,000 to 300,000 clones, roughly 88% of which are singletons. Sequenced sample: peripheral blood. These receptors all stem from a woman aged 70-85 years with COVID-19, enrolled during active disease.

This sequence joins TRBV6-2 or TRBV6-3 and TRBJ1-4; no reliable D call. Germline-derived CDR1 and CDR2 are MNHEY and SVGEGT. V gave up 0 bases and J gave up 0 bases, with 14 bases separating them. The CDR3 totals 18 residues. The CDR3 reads CASSYSINKIATNEKLFF. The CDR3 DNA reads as TGTGCCAGCAGTTACTCGATTAACAAGATTGCAACTAATGAAAAACTGTTTTTT.

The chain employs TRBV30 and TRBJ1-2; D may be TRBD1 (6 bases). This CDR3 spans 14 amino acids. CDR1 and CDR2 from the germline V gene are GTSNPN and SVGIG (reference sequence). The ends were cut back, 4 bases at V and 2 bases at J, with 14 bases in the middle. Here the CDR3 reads CAWTKVDSNYGYTF. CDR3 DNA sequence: TGTGCCTGGACCAAAGTGGACAGCAACTATGGCTACACCTTC.

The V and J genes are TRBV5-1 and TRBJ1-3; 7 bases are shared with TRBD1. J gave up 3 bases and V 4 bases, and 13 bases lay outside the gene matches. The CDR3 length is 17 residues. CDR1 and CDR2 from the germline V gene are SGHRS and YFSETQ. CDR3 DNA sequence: TGCGCCAGCAGCCCCGCCAGGGGGGATCGGATTGGAAACACCATATATTTT. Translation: CASSPARGDRIGNTIYF.

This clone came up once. CDR3 loop: CASSHIPGQGPYEQYF. In DNA form, the CDR3 reads TGCGCCAGCAGCCACATTCCGGGACAGGGGCCCTACGAGCAGTACTTC. This chain uses TRBV4-3 with TRBJ2-7; 10 bases map to TRBD1. J was trimmed by 2 bases and V by 3 bases; bases with no gene match: 7. CDR3 size: 16 residues. Germline values: CDR1 LGHNA, CDR2 YSLEER.

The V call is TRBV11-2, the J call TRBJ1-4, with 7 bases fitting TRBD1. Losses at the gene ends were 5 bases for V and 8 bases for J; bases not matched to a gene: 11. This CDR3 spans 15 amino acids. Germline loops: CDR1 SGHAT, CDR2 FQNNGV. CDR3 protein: CASSLGQGVGEKLFF. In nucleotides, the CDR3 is TGTGCCAGCAGCCTCGGGCAGGGGGTGGGGGAAAAACTGTTTTTT. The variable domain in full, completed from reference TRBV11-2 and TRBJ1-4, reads EAGVAQSPRYKIIEKRQSVAFWCNPISGHATLYWYQQILGQGPKLLIQFQNNGVVDDSQLPKDRFSAERLKGVDSTLKIQPAKLEDSAVYLCASSLGQGVGEKLFFGSGTQLSVL.